This T cell receptor (beta chain) was profiled in a study of blood T cell repertoires in COVID-19. About the research overall: Sites in the United States, Italy and Spain provided acute and convalescent COVID-19 samples.

Only in-frame clones appear in the TCRdb table, and some are missing; sequencing was by immunoSEQ multiplex PCR. Of just over 650,000 clones listed, around 90% are singletons. The CDR3 spans 12 residues. The germline CDR1 and CDR2 sequences are SQVTM and ANQGSEA. V and J are TRBV29-1 and TRBJ1-5; 7 bases fit TRBD1. The material sequenced was peripheral blood. The receptor was derived from a woman younger than 35 with acute or convalescent COVID-19. The CDR3 loop reads CRQRGHQQPQHF. CDR3 bases: TGCAGGCAAAGGGGGCATCAGCAGCCCCAGCATTTT.